This TCR beta chain was recorded in a study of blood T cell repertoires in COVID-19. Only one count was recorded for this clone. Sequencing was performed with immunoSEQ multiplex PCR; in TCRdb, only in-frame clones are kept and a portion is missing. The table lists over 200,000 clones, 81% of them singletons. The source material was PBMCs or T cells enriched from blood (not recorded which). The source of this sequence is a man aged 40-49 years who had recovered from COVID-19.

The CDR3 here is CASSPEANQPQHF. The CDR3 nucleotides are TGTGCCAGCAGCCCGGAGGCCAATCAGCCCCAGCATTTT. The chain joins TRBV5-5 to TRBJ1-5; D gene ambiguous. Trimming removed 4 bases at V and 3 bases at J, with 8 bases between. CDR1 and CDR2 from the germline V gene are SGHKS and YYEKEE (reference sequence). CDR3 length equals 13 residues. Supplemented by reference TRBV5-5 and TRBJ1-5, the full variable domain reads DAGVTQSPTHLIKTRGQQVTLRCSPISGHKSVSWYQQVLGQGPQFIFQYYEKEERGRGNFPDRFSARQFPNYSSELNVNALLLGDSALYLCASSPEANQPQHFGDGTRLSIL.